This entry lists 3 T cell receptor beta chains sequenced from one sample in a study of cytomegalovirus exposure and HLA in healthy donors. 60 Vbeta and 13 Jbeta primers were used in PCR. TCRdb keeps only in-frame clones here, not all; method: immunoSEQ multiplex PCR. The sample includes almost 200,000 clones, roughly 83% of them seen just once. Sequenced sample: PBMCs. The receptor source for this set is a male donor in good health and CMV-seropositive.

This clone was counted a single time. One junction end does not reproduce the germline sequence, and a read error may be involved. The rearrangement joins TRBV7-9 to TRBJ2-7; D unresolved. The CDR3 runs 13 residues. Germline-derived CDR1 and CDR2 are SEHNR and FQNEAQ (reference sequence). The CDR3 loop is CSSSRSGAYEQYF. The CDR3 region has the DNA TGTTCCAGCAGCCGATCGGGTGCCTACGAGCAGTACTTC.

This clone turned up a few times. The V call is TRBV5-6, the J call TRBJ2-3, with D possibly being TRBD2 (7 bases). Germline CDR1 and CDR2: SGHDT and YYEEEE. Trimming pared 5 bases from V and 3 bases from J, leaving 16 bases between. This CDR3 comprises 15 residues. Here the CDR3 DNA reads TGTGCCAGCAGGGGGAGGGACAAAAAGACAGATACGCAGTATTTT. Amino acid sequence: CASRGRDKKTDTQYF.

This sequence joins TRBV7-8 and TRBJ1-5; TRBD1 is a possible D gene (6 bases). The CDR3 consists of 16 residues. Germline loops: CDR1 SGHVS, CDR2 FQNEAQ. V lost 1 base and J lost 6, with 16 bases in between. Written as DNA, the CDR3 is TGTGCCAGCAGCTTAGGGGTGAACAGGGAGAGTCAGCCCCAGCATTTT. Translation gives CASSLGVNRESQPQHF.